A single TCR beta chain is shown here with its context. The germline gives CDR1 SGHVS, CDR2 FQNEAQ. CDR3 length: 14 residues. V lost 2 bases and J lost 7; bases outside the gene matches: 6. As handled by the study authors: Estimation of nucleated cell counts was performed using reference gene primer amplification. Sequencing was performed with immunoSEQ multiplex PCR; in TCRdb, only in-frame clones are kept and a portion is missing. That table supplies the V and J calls and clone size; D and trimming were determined from the DNA. The data contain under 450,000 clones, about 90% of them seen just once; the ten biggest clones take up approximately 3%. The sample originates from a study of blood T cell repertoires in COVID-19. Across the study: Material from acute and convalescent COVID-19 was sourced from the United States, Italy and Spain.

The V call is TRBV7-8, the J call TRBJ1-2; 8 bases match TRBD1. The specimen sequenced was PBMCs or T cells enriched from blood (not recorded which). This TCR was recovered from a woman aged 25-40 years who had recovered from COVID-19. In nucleotides, the CDR3 is TGTGCCAGCAGCTTATTGTCAGGGGGCCTTGGCTACACCTTC. Its translation: CASSLLSGGLGYTF.